The clone carrying this TCR beta chain was counted a few times. V shed 3 bases and J shed 2 bases, with 14 bases lying between them. This CDR3 has 16 residues. Germline V gene lookup returns CDR1 SEHNR and CDR2 FQNEAQ (reference sequence). These data come from a study of T cells in Graves' hyperthyroidism and ophthalmopathy. RNA transcripts were the template for amplifying TCR beta CDR3 regions. HTBI primers drove first-round RT-PCR of the TCR CDR3. MiXCR, run by TCRdb on the multiplex PCR reads, gives a single entry per CDR3 protein. The repertoire has about 290,000 distinct CDR3 sequences, about 14% of them found once; the top ten carry 7.8%.

The chain employs TRBV7-9 and TRBJ1-3; tentatively, D is TRBD1 (5 bases). Material for sequencing was blood. The source of this sequence is a woman aged 25-40 years with Graves' hyperthyroidism that later progressed to Graves' ophthalmopathy. The CDR3 spells CASSFWIGGAGNTIYF. The CDR3 DNA reads as TGTGCCAGCAGCTTTTGGATTGGGGGGGCTGGAAACACCATATATTTT.